This TCR beta chain was recovered during a study of cytomegalovirus exposure and HLA in healthy donors. General observations from the study: The productive fraction for most TCR beta V segments was about 90% or about 30% in an earlier analysis. Rarity marked most TCR sequences, yet some public TCRs occurred in many donors. Clonal expansion, a later analysis showed, was greater in HLA-associated TCR beta chains than in equally common others.

PCR employed 60 Vbeta and 13 Jbeta primers. Clones were sequenced by immunoSEQ multiplex PCR, and TCRdb holds only the in-frame ones, with some missing. Among about 210,000 clones listed, about 75% were seen once. A remark on this clone: What it binds is not known.

The CDR3 contains 16 residues. Losses at the gene ends were 6 bases for V and 3 bases for J; bases not matched to a gene: 6. Germline V gene data show CDR1 as LNHDA and CDR2 as SQIVND (reference sequence). The chain has TRBV19 and TRBJ2-2, with 11 bases fitting TRBD2. The sequence was collected from a male donor in good health and CMV-seronegative. Sequences were obtained from PBMCs. CDR3 sequence: CASSSLAGGDTGELFF. The CDR3 coding sequence is TGTGCCAGTAGCTCTCTAGCGGGGGGTGACACCGGGGAGCTGTTTTTT.